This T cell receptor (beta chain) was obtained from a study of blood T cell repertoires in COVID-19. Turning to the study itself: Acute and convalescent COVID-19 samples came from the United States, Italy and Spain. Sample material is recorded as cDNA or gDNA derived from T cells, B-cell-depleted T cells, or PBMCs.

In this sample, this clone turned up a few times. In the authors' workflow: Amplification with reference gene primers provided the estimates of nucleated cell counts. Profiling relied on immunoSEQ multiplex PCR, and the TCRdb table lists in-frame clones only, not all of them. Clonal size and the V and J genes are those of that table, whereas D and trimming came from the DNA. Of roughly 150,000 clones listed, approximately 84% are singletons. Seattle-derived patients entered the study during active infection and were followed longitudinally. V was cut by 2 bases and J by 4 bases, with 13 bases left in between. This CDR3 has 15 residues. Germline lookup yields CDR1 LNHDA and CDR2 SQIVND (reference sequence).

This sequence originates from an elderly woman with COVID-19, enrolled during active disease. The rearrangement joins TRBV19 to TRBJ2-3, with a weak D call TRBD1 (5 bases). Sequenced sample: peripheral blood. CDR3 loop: CASSIMFRVADTQYF. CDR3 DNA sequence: TGTGCCAGTAGTATAATGTTCAGGGTCGCAGATACGCAGTATTTT.